The 22 T cell receptor beta chains reported below all come from one sample, sequenced in a study of blood T cells in healthy people across ages. Combining a sample-barcoded 5' primer with a J-beta primer mix, a second PCR ran for roughly 6 to 11 cycles. TCRdb fed the 5' RACE reads into MiXCR, producing one record per CDR3 protein. The sample includes some 700,000 distinct CDR3 sequences, about a fifth of them seen just once. Material for sequencing was blood. These receptors came from a man aged 70 or older in good health.

The sample holds a few counts of this clonotype. The V gene is TRBV7-9, the J gene TRBJ1-1; a possible D gene is TRBD1 (6 bases). Per germline, CDR1 SEHNR and CDR2 FQNEAQ (reference sequence). V gave up 7 bases and J gave up 1 base, with 13 bases separating them. The CDR3 is made up of 14 amino acids. The DNA for the CDR3 is TGTGCCAGCAACTACTTGGGACAGAACACTGAAGCTTTCTTT. It specifies CASNYLGQNTEAFF.

This clonotype is a singleton in its sample. This chain uses TRBV5-1 with TRBJ1-4; D is unresolved. Germline assignment: CDR1 SGHRS and CDR2 YFSETQ. With 3 bases removed from V and 7 bases from J, the gap between germline ends came to 19 bases. The length of the CDR3 is 16 residues. CDR3 nucleotides: TGCGCCAGCAGCTCCCGGCCACAGACCGTCGGTGAAAAACTGTTTTTT. It encodes CASSSRPQTVGEKLFF.

The rearrangement links TRBV14 to TRBJ1-6; D is unclear. The germline V and J ends were trimmed by 4 bases and 9 bases, with 10 bases remaining between them. The germline gives CDR1 SGHDN, CDR2 FVKESK. There are 13 residues in the CDR3. The DNA of the CDR3 is TGTGCCAGCAGCCCCTGGGCAATTTCACCCCTCCACTTT. It yields the protein CASSPWAISPLHF.

Note on this clonotype: The junction and the germline gene differ at one end; a read error may be behind it. CDR3: CGAPRRLALETQYF. The CDR3 DNA reads TGCGGTGCTCCCCGTCGCCTAGCCCTGGAGACCCAGTACTTC. V is TRBV20-1 and J is TRBJ2-1; TRBD2 is a possible D gene (5 bases). The better agreement between TRBJ2-5 and the DNA end casts doubt on the J call. There are 14 residues in the CDR3. Per the germline V gene, CDR1 is DFQATT and CDR2 is SNEGSKA (reference sequence).

The chain joins TRBV18 to TRBJ2-3, with D perhaps being TRBD1 or TRBD2 (5 bases each). V was cut by 0 bases and J by 0 bases, with 10 bases left in between. From germline, CDR1 is KGHSH and CDR2 LQKENI. This CDR3 is built from 16 residues. CDR3 amino acids: CASSPPGAVSTDTQYF. CDR3 sequence (DNA): TGTGCCAGCTCACCACCCGGGGCAGTTAGCACAGATACGCAGTATTTT.

This clonotype was seen a few times. J is TRBJ2-1 and V is TRBV5-1, with D perhaps TRBD1 or TRBD2 (5 bases each). V was cut by 6 bases and J by 4 bases, with 17 bases left in between. CDR3 length equals 15 residues. The germline V gene has CDR1 SGHRS and CDR2 YFSETQ. As DNA, the CDR3 is TGCGCCAGCAAAATGGGGCAGGGAGTTTACAATGAGCAGTTCTTC. Its protein product is CASKMGQGVYNEQFF.

The V call is TRBV29-1, the J call TRBJ2-3; 8 bases match TRBD2. The CDR3 is 13 residues long. V lost 4 bases, J lost 6 bases, and 6 bases stayed unmatched. Germline CDR1 SQVTM, CDR2 ANQGSEA. The CDR3 sequence: CSVVFREGDTQYF. The DNA for the CDR3 is TGCAGCGTTGTATTTCGGGAGGGCGATACGCAGTATTTT.

The rearrangement links TRBV15 to TRBJ1-1; D is ambiguous. Germline V gene sequence: CDR1 LNHNV, CDR2 YYDKDF (reference sequence). This CDR3 comprises 11 residues. Between the trimmed V and J ends, which lost 4 bases and 0 bases, there was a span of 0 bases. CDR3 residues: CATSMNTEAFF. DNA of the CDR3: TGTGCCACCAGCATGAACACTGAAGCTTTCTTT. Combining the CDR3 with reference TRBV15 and TRBJ1-1 gives the whole variable domain DAMVIQNPRYQVTQFGKPVTLSCSQTLNHNVMYWYQQKSSQAPKLLFHYYDKDFNNEADTPDNFQSRRPNTSFCFLDIRSPGLGDTAMYLCATSMNTEAFFGQGTRLTVV.

This clonotype was seen a handful of times. V gene TRBV10-3 combines with J gene TRBJ2-7; D uncertain. This CDR3 contains 16 residues. Trimming shortened V by 0 bases and J by 5 bases, and 17 bases separated the two germline ends. Germline CDR1 is ENHRY and CDR2 is SYGVKD. Written as DNA, the CDR3 is TGTGCCATCAGTGAGTCGTGGACCACGCCTGGGAACGAGCAGTACGTC. Translated: CAISESWTTPGNEQYV.

J is TRBJ2-2 and V is TRBV7-8, with D perhaps TRBD1 or TRBD2 (5 bases each). This CDR3 contains 14 residues. V lost 1 base, J lost 6 bases, and 9 bases lay in between. CDR1 SGHVS and CDR2 FQNEAQ come from the germline V gene. CDR3 amino acids: CASSLELGAGELFF. As DNA, the CDR3 is TGTGCCAGCAGCTTAGAGCTGGGGGCCGGGGAGCTGTTTTTT.

Only a few counts were recorded for this clonotype. J is TRBJ2-4 and V is TRBV7-2; 8 nucleotides line up with TRBD2. Germline-derived CDR1 and CDR2 are SGHTA and FQGNSA. V gave up 2 bases and J gave up 0 bases; unmatched junction bases: 3. The CDR3 spans 16 residues. As DNA, the CDR3 is TGTGCCAGCAGCTTACTAGCGGGCATAGCCAAAAACATTCAGTACTTC. Its protein product is CASSLLAGIAKNIQYF.

The V call is TRBV29-1, the J call TRBJ2-1; weak D call: TRBD1 (5 bases). Per the germline V gene, CDR1 is SQVTM and CDR2 is ANQGSEA. The CDR3 loop spans 16 amino acids. The V end lost 0 bases, the J end lost 6 bases, and 18 bases lay between the germline ends. Written as DNA, the CDR3 is TGCAGCGTTGAAGAACCGACAGTAACTTGGGGCAATGAGCAGTTCTTC. It encodes CSVEEPTVTWGNEQFF.

The chain links TRBV7-8 to TRBJ1-5; no reliable D call. Germline V gene data show CDR1 as SGHVS and CDR2 as FQNEAQ. Trimming pared 3 bases from V and 0 bases from J, leaving 9 bases between. The CDR3 covers 15 residues. CDR3 in amino acids: CASSLRRDSNQPQHF. CDR3 nucleotides: TGTGCCAGCAGCTTGAGAAGAGATAGCAATCAGCCCCAGCATTTT. Full variable domain (missing parts from reference TRBV7-8 and TRBJ1-5): GAGVSQSPRYKVAKRGQDVALRCDPISGHVSLFWYQQALGQGPEFLTYFQNEAQLDKSGLPSDRFFAERPEGSVSTLKIQRTQQEDSAVYLCASSLRRDSNQPQHFGDGTRLSIL.

V and J are TRBV7-2 and TRBJ2-1, with unresolved D. The CDR3 length is 14 residues. CDR1 is SGHTA and CDR2 is FQGNSA in the germline V gene. The V end was cut by 5 bases, the J end by 10 bases, with 18 bases between. CDR3 sequence: CASSPRAPRIEQFF. The CDR3 DNA follows: TGTGCCAGCAGCCCCCGGGCCCCCCGAATCGAGCAGTTCTTC.

The V gene is TRBV5-1, the J gene TRBJ2-3; weak D call: TRBD2 (6 bases). V was shortened by 4 bases and J by 2 bases, with 11 bases between the two germline ends. CDR1 and CDR2 (germline): SGHRS, YFSETQ. This CDR3 is built from 14 residues. CDR3 bases: TGCGCCAGCAGCCCGACTAGTATCACAGATACGCAGTATTTT. Amino acid sequence: CASSPTSITDTQYF. The full variable domain, rest sourced from reference TRBV5-1 and TRBJ2-3, is KAGVTQTPRYLIKTRGQQVTLSCSPISGHRSVSWYQQTPGQGLQFLFEYFSETQRNKGNFPGRFSGRQFSNSRSEMNVSTLELGDSALYLCASSPTSITDTQYFGPGTRLTVL.

This clonotype was picked up many times. This chain joins TRBV12-3 or TRBV12-4 and TRBJ1-1; D unclear. The CDR3 has 11 residues. V lost 2 bases and J 9 bases, leaving 7 bases between the germline ends. In DNA form, the CDR3 reads TGTGCCAGCAGTTTAAGAGGGAAAGCTTTCTTT. Translation gives CASSLRGKAFF.

The CDR3 is CASSFLWAAGETQYF. The DNA of the CDR3 is TGTGCCAGCAGTTTCCTATGGGCTGCGGGGGAGACCCAGTACTTC. This chain connects TRBV12-3 or TRBV12-4 to TRBJ2-5, with D maybe TRBD2 (6 bases). This CDR3 contains 15 residues. Trimming took 3 bases from V and 5 from J, leaving 16 bases between them.

V and J are TRBV20-1 and TRBJ2-1; TRBD2 aligns across 7 bases. This CDR3 spans 17 amino acids. Germline assignment: CDR1 DFQATT and CDR2 SNEGSKA (reference sequence). The V segment lost 2 bases and the J segment 0 bases; nucleotides outside the gene matches: 10. The CDR3 spells CSARQRWGGSSYNEQFF. Here the CDR3 DNA reads TGCAGTGCTAGACAAAGATGGGGCGGGAGCTCCTACAATGAGCAGTTCTTC.

The genes are TRBV27 and TRBJ2-1; weak D call: TRBD2 (7 bases). Per the germline V gene, CDR1 is MNHEY and CDR2 is SMNVEV (reference sequence). V shed 0 bases and J shed 7 bases, with 13 bases lying between them. The CDR3 loop spans 15 amino acids. CDR3 loop: CASSLSGGGLNEQFF. The CDR3 DNA is TGTGCCAGCAGTTTATCTGGCGGGGGCTTAAATGAGCAGTTCTTC.

The chain links TRBV20-1 to TRBJ2-1; 9 nucleotides agree with TRBD2. CDR3 length equals 13 residues. In germline, CDR1 is DFQATT, CDR2 SNEGSKA (reference sequence). With V trimmed by 1 base and J by 7 bases, 2 bases remained unmatched. The CDR3 nucleotides read TGCAGTGCTAGAGTAGCGGGGGCTAATGAGCAGTTCTTC. Protein sequence: CSARVAGANEQFF.

The CDR3 nucleotides read TGTGCCAGCAGAATCGCACAGGGGGGGGCCACAGATACGCAGTATTTT. It translates to CASRIAQGGATDTQYF. This chain uses TRBV12-3 or TRBV12-4 with TRBJ2-3, with D maybe TRBD1 (8 bases). The V end was cut by 6 bases, the J end by 2 bases, with 18 bases between. The CDR3 totals 16 residues.

The chain joins TRBV5-1 to TRBJ2-5; no reliable D call. The DNA end lines up better with TRBJ2-7; the J call may be wrong. This CDR3 is built from 14 residues. Germline CDR1 and CDR2: SGHRS and YFSETQ. The CDR3 loop reads CASSLALDFHEQYF. The DNA for the CDR3 is TGCGCCAGCAGCTTGGCCTTGGATTTCCACGAGCAGTACTTC.